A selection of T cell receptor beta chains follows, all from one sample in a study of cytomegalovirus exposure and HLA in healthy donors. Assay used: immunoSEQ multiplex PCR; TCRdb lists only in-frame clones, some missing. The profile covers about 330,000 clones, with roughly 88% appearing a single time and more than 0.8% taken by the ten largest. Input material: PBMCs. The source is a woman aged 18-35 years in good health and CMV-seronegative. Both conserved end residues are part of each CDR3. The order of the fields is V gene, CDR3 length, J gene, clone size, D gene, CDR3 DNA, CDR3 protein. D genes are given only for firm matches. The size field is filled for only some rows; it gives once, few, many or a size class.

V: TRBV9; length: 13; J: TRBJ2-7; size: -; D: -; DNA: TGTGCCAGCAGCGCCGGGACTCAAAGTGAGCAGTACTTC; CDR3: CASSAGTQSEQYF
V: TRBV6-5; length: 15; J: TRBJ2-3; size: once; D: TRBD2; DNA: TGTGCCAGCAATCTAGCGGGAGGCGGGACAGATACGCAGTATTTT; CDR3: CASNLAGGGTDTQYF
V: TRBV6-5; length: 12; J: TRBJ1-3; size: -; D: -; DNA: TGTGCCAGCAGTCCCCAAGGAAACACCATATATTTT; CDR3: CASSPQGNTIYF
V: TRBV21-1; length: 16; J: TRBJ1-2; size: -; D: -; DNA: TGTGCCAGCAGCAAAAAACACAGGGGGCGCGCCTATGGCTACACCTTC; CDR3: CASSKKHRGRAYGYTF
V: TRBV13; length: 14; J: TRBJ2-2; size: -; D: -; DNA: TGTGCCAGCAGCCTAACCAGGGGCACCGGGGAGCTGTTTTTT; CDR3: CASSLTRGTGELFF
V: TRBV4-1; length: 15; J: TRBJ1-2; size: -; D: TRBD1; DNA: TGCGCCAGCAGCCAAGAGGGGACAGGGCCCTATGGCTACACCTTC; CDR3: CASSQEGTGPYGYTF
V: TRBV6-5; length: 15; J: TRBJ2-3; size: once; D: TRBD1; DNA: TGTGCCAGCAGTTACGTTGGACAGGGTAAAGATACGCAGTATTTT; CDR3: CASSYVGQGKDTQYF
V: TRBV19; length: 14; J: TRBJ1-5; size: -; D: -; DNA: TGTGCCAGTCTGGACAGTGGGGGAAATCAGCCCCAGCATTTT; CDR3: CASLDSGGNQPQHF
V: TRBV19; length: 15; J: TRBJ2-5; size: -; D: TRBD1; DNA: TGTGCCAGTAGTATAAGTACAGGGGGAGGTGAGACCCAGTACTTC; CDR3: CASSISTGGGETQYF
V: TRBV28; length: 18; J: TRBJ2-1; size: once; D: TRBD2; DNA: TGTGCCAGCAGTCAGGCCCGAACCGGGACTAGCGGGAACAATGAGCAGTTCTTC; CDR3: CASSQARTGTSGNNEQFF
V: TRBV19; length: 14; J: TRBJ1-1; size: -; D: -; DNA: TGTGCCAGTAGTATCGCAGGGCCGTTTCTTAGAGCTTTCTTT; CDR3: CASSIAGPFLRAFF
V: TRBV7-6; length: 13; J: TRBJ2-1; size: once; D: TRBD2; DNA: TGTGCCAGCAGCTTAAGGCGGGAGGGGGAGCAGTTCTTC; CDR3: CASSLRREGEQFF
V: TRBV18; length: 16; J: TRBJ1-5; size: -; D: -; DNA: TGTGCCAGCTCACCACCCGGCGGTATTTTGGGTCAGCCCCAGCATTTT; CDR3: CASSPPGGILGQPQHF
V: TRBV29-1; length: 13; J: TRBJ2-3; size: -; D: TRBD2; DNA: TGCAGCCTGGCCGGGACTAGCGTGGCTACGCAGTATTTT; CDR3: CSLAGTSVATQYF
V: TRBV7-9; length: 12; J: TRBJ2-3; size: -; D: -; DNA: TGTGCCAGCGGCACCCCCCCCGATACGCAGTATTTT; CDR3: CASGTPPDTQYF
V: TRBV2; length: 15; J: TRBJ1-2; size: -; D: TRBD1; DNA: TGTGCCAGCAGAACACAGGGGCTAGCTAACTATGGCTACACCTTC; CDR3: CASRTQGLANYGYTF
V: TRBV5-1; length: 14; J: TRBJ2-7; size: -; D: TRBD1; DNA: TGCGCCAGCAGCTCGGGACAGTGGCCTGACGAGCAGTACTTC; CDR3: CASSSGQWPDEQYF
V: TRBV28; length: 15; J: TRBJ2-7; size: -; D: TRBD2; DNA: TGTGCCAGCAGTTTATTGGGTAGCGGGACCTACGAGCAGTACTTC; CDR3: CASSLLGSGTYEQYF
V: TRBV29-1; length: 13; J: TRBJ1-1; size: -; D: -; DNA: TGCAGCGTGCGACCGCCCGGAGGGACTGAAGCTTTCTTT; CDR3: CSVRPPGGTEAFF
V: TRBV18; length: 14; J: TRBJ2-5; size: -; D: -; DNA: TGTGCCAGCTCACGGGGACACCTACAAGAGACCCAGTACTTC; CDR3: CASSRGHLQETQYF
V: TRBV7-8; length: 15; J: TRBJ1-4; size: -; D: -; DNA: TGTGCCAGCAGCTCCCAGGGTGCTACTAATGAAAAACTGTTTTTT; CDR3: CASSSQGATNEKLFF
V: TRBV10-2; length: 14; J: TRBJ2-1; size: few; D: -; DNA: TGCGCCAGCTGTAGCGGTATGTCCTACAATGAGCAGTTCTTC; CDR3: CASCSGMSYNEQFF
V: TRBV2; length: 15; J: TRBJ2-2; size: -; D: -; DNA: TGTGCCAGCAGTGTAGGCGGGGCGAACACCGGGGAGCTGTTTTTT; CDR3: CASSVGGANTGELFF
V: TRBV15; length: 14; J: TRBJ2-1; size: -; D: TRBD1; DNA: TGTGCCACCAGCAGAGGTACAGGGGGCTTTGAGCAGTTCTTC; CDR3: CATSRGTGGFEQFF
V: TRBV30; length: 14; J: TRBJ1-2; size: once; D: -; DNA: TGTGCCTGGAGACGCAGGGATTTTTTGGATGGCTACACCTTC; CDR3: CAWRRRDFLDGYTF
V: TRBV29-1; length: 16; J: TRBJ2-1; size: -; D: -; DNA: TGCAGTAACACTAGGTCGGTCGGCGTTTCCTACAATGAGCAGTTCTTC; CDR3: CSNTRSVGVSYNEQFF
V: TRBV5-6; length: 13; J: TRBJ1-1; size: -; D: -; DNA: TGTGCCAGCAGCTTGGGTCTGTTATCTGAAGCTTTCTTT; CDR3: CASSLGLLSEAFF
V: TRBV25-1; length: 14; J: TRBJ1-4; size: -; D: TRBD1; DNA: TGTGCCAGCAGTCCAACAGGGGGGTATGAAAAACTGTTTTTT; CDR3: CASSPTGGYEKLFF
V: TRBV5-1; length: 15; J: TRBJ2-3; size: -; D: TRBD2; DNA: TGCGCCAGCAGCTTGGATAGCGGGAGCACAGATACGCAGTATTTT; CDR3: CASSLDSGSTDTQYF
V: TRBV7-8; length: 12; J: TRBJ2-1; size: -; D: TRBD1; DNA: TGTGCCAGCAGCACGAGGACAGGGTATCAGTTCTTC; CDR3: CASSTRTGYQFF
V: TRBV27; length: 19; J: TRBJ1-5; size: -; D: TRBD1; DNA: TGTGCCGCCACCTCCAAGGGACAGGGAAGGGGATATAGCAATCAGCCCCAGCATTTT; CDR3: CAATSKGQGRGYSNQPQHF
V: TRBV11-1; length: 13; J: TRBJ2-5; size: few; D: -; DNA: TGTGCCAGCAGCGGCCCCGGGGAAGAGACCCAGTACTTC; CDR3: CASSGPGEETQYF
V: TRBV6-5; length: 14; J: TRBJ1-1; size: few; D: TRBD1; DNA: TGTGCCAGCAGACGACAGGGTCGGAACACTGAAGCTTTCTTT; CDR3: CASRRQGRNTEAFF
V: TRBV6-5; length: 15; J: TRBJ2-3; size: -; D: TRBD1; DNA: TGTGCCAGCAGCGAGACAGGGGGACGCACAGATACGCAGTATTTT; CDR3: CASSETGGRTDTQYF
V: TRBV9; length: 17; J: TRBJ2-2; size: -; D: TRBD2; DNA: TGTGCCAGCAGCGTCGGGACTAGCGGGAGAGTAGTCGGGGAGCTGTTTTTT; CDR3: CASSVGTSGRVVGELFF
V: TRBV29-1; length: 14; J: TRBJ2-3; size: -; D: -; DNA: TGCAGCGTTGAAGCCCGGGACTTCACAGATACGCAGTATTTT; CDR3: CSVEARDFTDTQYF
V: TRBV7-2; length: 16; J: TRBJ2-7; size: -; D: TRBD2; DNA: TGTGCCAGCAGCTCGGGTTTTAGCGGGAGTGTTGGCGAGCAGTACTTC; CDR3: CASSSGFSGSVGEQYF
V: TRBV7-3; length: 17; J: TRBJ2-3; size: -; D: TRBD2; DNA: TGTGCCAGCAGCCCTATGGGGAGGGAAGACGGCACAGATACGCAGTATTTT; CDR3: CASSPMGREDGTDTQYF
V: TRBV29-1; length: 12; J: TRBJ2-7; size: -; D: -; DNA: TGCAGCGCCCGGACAGTTTCCTACGAGCAGTACTTC; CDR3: CSARTVSYEQYF
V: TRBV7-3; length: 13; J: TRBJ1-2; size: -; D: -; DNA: TGTGCCAGCAGCTTAACAGGGGACTATGGCTACACCTTC; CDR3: CASSLTGDYGYTF
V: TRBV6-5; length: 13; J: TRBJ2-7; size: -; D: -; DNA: TGTGCCAGCAGCCTTACATCGCTCTACGAGCAGTACTTC; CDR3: CASSLTSLYEQYF
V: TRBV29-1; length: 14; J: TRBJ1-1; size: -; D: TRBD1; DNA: TGCAGCGCCGAACCAGGGGGAAGGAACACTGAAGCTTTCTTT; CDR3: CSAEPGGRNTEAFF
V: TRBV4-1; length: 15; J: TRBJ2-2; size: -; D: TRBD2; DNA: TGCGCCAGCAGCCATGTACGGGAGGACGGCGGGGAGCTGTTTTTT; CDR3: CASSHVREDGGELFF
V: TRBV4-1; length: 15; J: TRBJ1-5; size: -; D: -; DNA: TGCGCCAGCAGCCAAGAGACCCTCCCGGGACAGCCCCAGCATTTT; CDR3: CASSQETLPGQPQHF
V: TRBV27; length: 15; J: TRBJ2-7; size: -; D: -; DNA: TGTGCCAGCAGTTTAGAGGCGTCGAGCTCCTACGAGCAGTACTTC; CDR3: CASSLEASSSYEQYF
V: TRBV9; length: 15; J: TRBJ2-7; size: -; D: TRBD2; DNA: TGTGCCAGCAGCGTAGGGGCTAGCGGGGGCGTCGAGCAGTACTTC; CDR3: CASSVGASGGVEQYF
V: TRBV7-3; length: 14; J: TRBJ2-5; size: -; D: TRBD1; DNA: TGTGCCAGCAGAGCTACAGGGGGCGCAGAGACCCAGTACTTC; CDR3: CASRATGGAETQYF
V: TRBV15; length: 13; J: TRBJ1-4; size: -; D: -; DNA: TGTGCCACCAGCAGAGGTCCAGGCGAAAAACTGTTTTTT; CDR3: CATSRGPGEKLFF